The next 31 T cell receptor beta chains were all read from a single sample in a study of patients and donors after allogeneic stem cell transplantation. TCRdb processed the RT-PCR reads anew with MiXCR; each CDR3 protein has one entry. The sample holds over 150,000 distinct CDR3 sequences, about 32% seen once. The sequencing sample was made of blood, either unsorted or a sorted T cell fraction (not recorded which). Receptors originate from a human donor who was either an allogeneic HSCT recipient or a stem cell or donor lymphocyte infusion donor (not recorded which). It is not recorded whose cells these are; they may come from a transplant donor.

This clonotype was seen more than once but under ten times. This rearrangement joins TRBV10-3 to TRBJ2-7; tentatively, D is TRBD1 or TRBD2 (5 bases each). The germline V gene encodes CDR1 ENHRY and CDR2 SYGVKD. The CDR3 contains 13 residues. V lost 11 bases and J lost 3, with 17 bases in between. For the CDR3, the DNA is TGTGCCTCATACAAAGGGGACCACTACGAGCAGTACTTC. It encodes CASYKGDHYEQYF.

The rearrangement uses TRBV24-1 and TRBJ2-6; D is unclear. Germline CDR1 reads KGHDR; CDR2 reads SFDVKD. Trimming pared 4 bases from V and 1 base from J, leaving 10 bases between. CDR3 length: 16 residues. The CDR3 region is CATSEDGTSGANVLTF. The CDR3 DNA reads TGTGCCACCAGTGAGGACGGAACGTCTGGGGCCAACGTCCTGACTTTC.

DNA for the CDR3: TGTGCCAGCAGGGTTAGCGGGAGCATATACAATGAGCAGTTCTTC. Translation gives CASRVSGSIYNEQFF. The chain recombines TRBV7-9 with TRBJ2-1; 9 bases are shared with TRBD2. Germline trimming cut 6 bases from V and 4 bases from J; bases unmatched to any gene: 7. Germline V CDR1 and CDR2: SEHNR, FQNEAQ (reference sequence). The length of the CDR3 is 15 residues.

This clonotype appeared a few times. V usage is TRBV6-2 or TRBV6-3 and J usage is TRBJ2-2; a possible D gene is TRBD1 (5 bases). Per the germline V gene, CDR1 is MNHEY and CDR2 is SVGEGT. This CDR3 has 17 residues. The V and J ends lost 0 bases and 0 bases respectively, with 11 bases between them. CDR3 protein: CASSYSWKTANTGELFF. CDR3 sequence (DNA): TGTGCCAGCAGTTACTCTTGGAAGACAGCGAACACCGGGGAGCTGTTTTTT.

The chain uses TRBV7-2 and TRBJ2-1; weak D call: TRBD1 (6 bases). This CDR3 has 13 amino acids. Germline CDR1 and CDR2: SGHTA and FQGNSA. Trimming pared 6 bases from V and 6 bases from J, leaving 12 bases between. The CDR3: CASRHPDSNEQFF. Here the CDR3 DNA reads TGTGCCAGCAGACACCCGGACAGCAATGAGCAGTTCTTC.

The genes are TRBV10-2 and TRBJ2-5; D is unresolved. From germline, CDR1 is WSHSY and CDR2 SAAADI. V lost 4 bases and J 5 bases, leaving 14 bases between the germline ends. CDR3 length equals 14 residues. The CDR3, as DNA: TGCGCCAGCAGTGGGCGAAATAACCGGGAGACCCAGTACTTC. As protein: CASSGRNNRETQYF.

The chain recombines TRBV12-3 or TRBV12-4 with TRBJ2-1; D not certain. The CDR3 runs to 15 residues. V shed 3 bases and J shed 6 bases, with 15 bases lying between them. Here the CDR3 reads CASSFHSLVGNEQFF. The CDR3 DNA is TGTGCCAGCAGTTTCCATTCTCTAGTCGGCAATGAGCAGTTCTTC.

This chain links TRBV20-1 with TRBJ2-2; a weak D match, TRBD1 (6 bases). Trimming cost V 3 bases and J 4 bases, with 9 bases left between them. CDR3 length: 13 residues. Germline CDR1 and CDR2: DFQATT and SNEGSKA (reference sequence). DNA of the CDR3: TGCAGTGCTAGTCAGGGGACCACCGGGGAGCTGTTTTTT. It is translated as CSASQGTTGELFF.

This clonotype has ten or more counts. The V call is TRBV4-3, the J call TRBJ1-6, with 10 bases matching TRBD1. The germline gives CDR1 LGHNA, CDR2 YSLEER. The CDR3 consists of 16 residues. V was pared by 0 bases and J by 7 bases, with 3 bases of the junction left unmatched. CDR3 DNA sequence: TGCGCCAGCAGCCAAGACCCGGGACAGGGGAATTCACCCCTCCACTTT. Protein sequence: CASSQDPGQGNSPLHF.

Only a few counts were recorded for this clonotype. This chain joins TRBV4-2 and TRBJ2-7; D tentatively reads TRBD1 or TRBD2 (6 bases each). Germline values: CDR1 LGHNA, CDR2 YNFKEQ. CDR3 size: 14 residues. V gave up 4 bases and J gave up 3 bases, with 13 bases separating them. The CDR3 here is CASSRGASVYEQYF. CDR3 in DNA: TGTGCCAGCAGCCGGGGGGCTAGCGTCTACGAGCAGTACTTC.

There are a few counts of this clonotype. This sequence joins TRBV6-5 and TRBJ1-4, with D perhaps matching TRBD1 (5 bases). Trimming shortened V by 4 bases and J by 4 bases, and 16 bases separated the two germline ends. The CDR3 runs to 16 residues. Germline lookup yields CDR1 MNHEY and CDR2 SVGAGI. The CDR3 DNA reads as TGTGCCAGCAGTTCCCCGGACCAGGGAATTAATGAAAAACTGTTTTTT. Its protein product is CASSSPDQGINEKLFF.

This clonotype was detected only a few times. This chain uses TRBV5-1 with TRBJ2-7; a possible D gene is TRBD1 (6 bases). The germline V and J ends were trimmed by 7 bases and 4 bases, with 15 bases remaining between them. Germline loops: CDR1 SGHRS, CDR2 YFSETQ. This CDR3 contains 13 residues. This CDR3 reads CASARDIRYEQYF. Here the CDR3 DNA reads TGCGCCAGCGCCCGGGACATTAGATACGAGCAGTACTTC.

This clonotype was picked up a small number of times. This chain joins TRBV4-3 and TRBJ2-2; 7 positions match TRBD2. This CDR3 region has 14 residues. V lost 1 base and J lost 6; bases outside the gene matches: 2. Germline V gene sequence: CDR1 LGHNA, CDR2 YSLEER. CDR3 in DNA: TGCGCCAGCAGCCAAGGCGGGAGTCCCGGGGAGCTGTTTTTT. Amino acid sequence: CASSQGGSPGELFF.

The chain recombines TRBV7-9 with TRBJ2-5, with D tentatively TRBD1 or TRBD2 (5 bases each). V lost 1 base to trimming and J lost 2 bases, with 8 bases between them. CDR1 is SEHNR and CDR2 is FQNEAQ in the germline V gene (reference sequence). This CDR3 has 14 amino acids. The CDR3 DNA follows: TGTGCCAGCAGCTTAGTGGGGGAACAAGAGACCCAGTACTTC. Its translation is CASSLVGEQETQYF.

CDR3 DNA sequence: TGTGCCAGCAGTTTACGTGGTCTTGTCTCCTATAATTCACCCCTCCACTTT. Its protein is CASSLRGLVSYNSPLHF. The rearrangement links TRBV6-5 to TRBJ1-6; D gene uncertain. The germline V gene encodes CDR1 MNHEY and CDR2 SVGAGI. The CDR3 has 17 amino acids. V gave up 4 bases and J gave up 0 bases, with 13 bases separating them.

This clonotype was counted ten times or more. The genes are TRBV10-3 and TRBJ1-2, with D unresolved. V was shortened by 0 bases and J by 3 bases, with 11 bases between the two germline ends. CDR1 is ENHRY, CDR2 SYGVKD, per germline. The CDR3 is made up of 15 amino acids. As DNA, the CDR3 is TGTGCCATCAGTGAGTCGGCCAGCTTGCACTATGGCTACACCTTC. Its protein product is CAISESASLHYGYTF.

Many counts were recorded for this clonotype. The CDR3 region has the DNA TGTGCCAGTAGTATGCAGACCATCAATCAGCCCCAGCATTTT. Amino acids: CASSMQTINQPQHF. This chain joins TRBV19 and TRBJ1-5, with D unclear. V was cut by 3 bases and J by 3 bases, with 9 bases left in between. CDR1 LNHDA and CDR2 SQIVND come from the germline V gene (reference sequence). The CDR3 spans 14 residues.

The rearrangement links TRBV20-1 to TRBJ1-2, with no clear D. This CDR3 is built from 12 residues. Per germline, CDR1 DFQATT and CDR2 SNEGSKA (reference sequence). The CDR3 here is CRLPGGGYGYTF. The CDR3 nucleotides read TGCAGGCTACCGGGAGGCGGATATGGCTACACCTTC.

This clonotype was counted at least ten times. V usage is TRBV5-1 and J usage is TRBJ2-1; D is uncertain. Trimming stripped 4 bases from V and 5 bases from J, with 7 bases between. The CDR3 spans 12 residues. Germline V gene sequence: CDR1 SGHRS, CDR2 YFSETQ. CDR3 protein: CASSPPHNEQFF. The CDR3, as DNA: TGCGCCAGCAGCCCCCCCCACAATGAGCAGTTCTTC.

The gene calls are TRBV28 and TRBJ2-3; TRBD1 matches 8 bases. Germline V lookup: CDR1 MDHEN, CDR2 SYDVKM. Unmatched junction bases numbered 11, after V lost 5 bases and J lost 1 base. The CDR3 runs 17 residues. CDR3 coding DNA: TGTGCCAGCAGTCCCCGCCGGGACAGGAGACGCACAGATACGCAGTATTTT. Translating gives CASSPRRDRRRTDTQYF.

This CDR3 reads CASSTGLAGVTDTQYF. In DNA, the CDR3 is TGTGCCAGCAGTACTGGACTAGCGGGGGTCACAGATACGCAGTATTTT. The J gene is TRBJ2-3, the V gene TRBV27; TRBD2 aligns across 13 bases. The V and J ends lost 5 bases and 2 bases, in that order; junction bases with no gene match: 4. The CDR3 consists of 16 residues. CDR1 and CDR2 from the germline V gene are MNHEY and SMNVEV (reference sequence).

The V and J genes are TRBV25-1 and TRBJ1-2; D unresolved. Germline V gives CDR1 MGHDK, CDR2 SYGVNS. The length of the CDR3 is 13 residues. V shed 1 base and J shed 3 bases, with 6 bases lying between them. In DNA form, the CDR3 reads TGTGCCAGCAGTGAATCAGGCCACTATGGCTACACCTTC. It is translated as CASSESGHYGYTF.

A few counts support this clonotype. The chain employs TRBV14 and TRBJ1-2; D uncertain. Trimming pared 0 bases from V and 4 bases from J, leaving 18 bases between. Germline loops: CDR1 SGHDN, CDR2 FVKESK. The CDR3 is 17 amino acids. The DNA for the CDR3 is TGTGCCAGCAGCCAAGATTGGGCAGGCAAATTCATCTATGGCTACACCTTC. Protein product: CASSQDWAGKFIYGYTF.

This sequence joins TRBV29-1 and TRBJ2-7; D not resolved. Trimming took 0 bases from V and 2 from J, leaving 14 bases between them. Germline V gene lookup returns CDR1 SQVTM and CDR2 ANQGSEA. This CDR3 comprises 15 residues. In nucleotides, the CDR3 is TGCAGCGTTGAAGATGGAAAAGGGAACACCTACGAGCAGTACTTC. Translation: CSVEDGKGNTYEQYF.

This rearrangement joins TRBV9 to TRBJ2-3; the D gene is possibly TRBD2 (6 bases). CDR3 length equals 14 residues. V gave up 0 bases and J gave up 6 bases, with 11 bases separating them. Germline-derived CDR1 and CDR2 are SGDLS and YYNGEE. The CDR3 is CASSVANLADTQYF. The CDR3 nucleotides are TGTGCCAGCAGCGTAGCGAATCTAGCGGATACGCAGTATTTT. The variable domain in full, with the rest retrieved from reference TRBV9 and TRBJ2-3, is DSGVTQTPKHLITATGQRVTLRCSPRSGDLSVYWYQQSLDQGLQFLIQYYNGEERAKGNILERFSAQQFPDLHSELNLSSLELGDSALYFCASSVANLADTQYFGPGTRLTVL.

This clonotype appeared a few times. The chain joins TRBV20-1 to TRBJ2-1; 15 bases align to TRBD2. Germline values: CDR1 DFQATT, CDR2 SNEGSKA (reference sequence). CDR3 length: 16 amino acids. V shed 1 base, J shed 6 bases, and the junction held 4 bases outside the gene matches. The CDR3, as DNA: TGCAGTGCTAGAGCCGGGACTAGCGGGAGGTTCAATGAGCAGTTCTTC. Its protein product is CSARAGTSGRFNEQFF.

This clonotype was observed a few times. The CDR3 nucleotides are TGTGCCAGTAGTAAGACAGGGTGGGACTATGGCTACACCTTC. Its translation: CASSKTGWDYGYTF. The chain uses TRBV19 and TRBJ1-2, with 7 bases matching TRBD1. CDR1 and CDR2 (germline): LNHDA, SQIVND (reference sequence). The CDR3 consists of 14 residues. The junction had 5 bases not matched to a gene; V was cut back by 4 bases and J by 3 bases.

At least ten counts were recorded for this clonotype. The chain is built from TRBV12-3 or TRBV12-4 and TRBJ1-1; D may be TRBD1 (6 bases). The germline V and J ends were trimmed by 7 bases and 4 bases, with 13 bases remaining between them. CDR3 length equals 13 residues. For the CDR3, the DNA is TGTGCCAGCAACCTGATCAGGGGCACTGAAGCTTTCTTT. Its protein is CASNLIRGTEAFF.

The chain couples TRBV30 to TRBJ2-7; TRBD1 or TRBD2 may be the D gene (6 bases each). The germline V gene encodes CDR1 GTSNPN and CDR2 SVGIG (reference sequence). CDR3 size: 14 residues. V was clipped by 0 bases and J by 5 bases, with 14 bases between them. The CDR3 DNA sequence: TGTGCCTGGAGTGTAGGGGGAGGACCTGACGAGCAGTACTTC. Protein sequence: CAWSVGGGPDEQYF.

The table lists this clonotype with a few counts. The chain carries TRBV11-2 and TRBJ2-2, with D possibly matching TRBD1 (6 bases). Germline V gives CDR1 SGHAT, CDR2 FQNNGV. The germline V and J ends were trimmed by 1 base and 6 bases, with 15 bases remaining between them. CDR3 length: 16 amino acids. The CDR3 nucleotides are TGTGCCAGCAGCTTAGCGTACCTAGGGGGAGCCGGGGAGCTGTTTTTT. It specifies CASSLAYLGGAGELFF. The complete variable domain, with remaining parts taken from reference TRBV11-2 and TRBJ2-2, reads EAGVAQSPRYKIIEKRQSVAFWCNPISGHATLYWYQQILGQGPKLLIQFQNNGVVDDSQLPKDRFSAERLKGVDSTLKIQPAKLEDSAVYLCASSLAYLGGAGELFFGEGSRLTVL.

The rearrangement links TRBV25-1 to TRBJ2-7; TRBD2 agrees at 7 bases. The V segment lost 7 bases and the J segment 0 bases; nucleotides outside the gene matches: 6. CDR3 length: 14 residues. Germline V gene sequence: CDR1 MGHDK, CDR2 SYGVNS. CDR3 sequence: CASKLAGNSYEQYF. The CDR3 DNA reads as TGTGCCAGCAAGTTAGCGGGCAACTCCTACGAGCAGTACTTC.